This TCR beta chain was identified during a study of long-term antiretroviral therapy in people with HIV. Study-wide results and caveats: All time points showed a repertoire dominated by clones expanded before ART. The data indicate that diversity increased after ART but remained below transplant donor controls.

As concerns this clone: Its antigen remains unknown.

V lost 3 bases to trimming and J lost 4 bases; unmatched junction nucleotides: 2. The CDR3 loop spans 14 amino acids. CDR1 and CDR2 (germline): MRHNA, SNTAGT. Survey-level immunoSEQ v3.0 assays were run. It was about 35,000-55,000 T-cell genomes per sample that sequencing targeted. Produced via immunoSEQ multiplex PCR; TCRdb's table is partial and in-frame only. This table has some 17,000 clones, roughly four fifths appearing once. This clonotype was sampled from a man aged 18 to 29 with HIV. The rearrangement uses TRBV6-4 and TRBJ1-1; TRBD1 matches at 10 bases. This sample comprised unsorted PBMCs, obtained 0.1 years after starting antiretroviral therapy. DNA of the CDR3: TGTGCCAGCAGTGAGACAGGGGGCGGCACTGAAGCTTTCTTT. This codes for CASSETGGGTEAFF.